The 7 T cell receptor beta chains presented below share a single source sample, sequenced in a study of T cell responses to AZD1222 COVID-19 vaccine. The data were produced by immunoSEQ multiplex PCR, yet TCRdb's version contains in-frame clones alone and is incomplete. The sample yields over 85,000 clones, 85% to 90% seen once. The specimen was peripheral blood, collected on day 0 of AZD1222 vaccination. These receptor sequences come from an adult in good health.

This sequence joins TRBV7-2 and TRBJ1-2, with 8 bases that match TRBD1. Germline CDR1 SGHTA, CDR2 FQGNSA. The CDR3 has 12 residues. J was trimmed by 6 bases and V by 3 bases; bases with no gene match: 0. The CDR3 coding sequence is TGTGCCAGCAGCTTGACAGGGGATGGCTACACCTTC. Amino acid sequence: CASSLTGDGYTF.

The chain carries TRBV7-2 and TRBJ2-3; 13 nucleotides align to TRBD2. This CDR3 region has 18 residues. CDR1 and CDR2 (germline): SGHTA, FQGNSA. The V gene end was trimmed by 5 bases and the J gene end by 4 bases; junction bases not matched to a gene: 12. The CDR3 DNA reads TGTGCCAGCAGCCCTTATCAGGGACTAGCGGGGTATTCAGATACGCAGTATTTT. Translated: CASSPYQGLAGYSDTQYF.

The chain couples TRBV2 to TRBJ1-1, with D hard to call. V lost 3 bases and J lost 4, with 12 bases in between. The CDR3 runs 14 residues. Germline assignment: CDR1 SNHLY and CDR2 FYNNEI. The CDR3 here is CASSDGPLPTEAFF. The CDR3 DNA is TGTGCCAGCAGTGACGGACCCCTTCCCACTGAAGCTTTCTTT.

This clone was seen once. V is TRBV3-1 (or the pseudogene TRBV3-2) and J is TRBJ2-2; no reliable D call. Trimming stripped 1 base from V and 4 bases from J, with 7 bases between. Germline V gene lookup returns CDR1 LGHDT and CDR2 YNNKEL (reference sequence). The CDR3 has 14 amino acids. The CDR3 nucleotides read TGTGCCAGCAGCCAAGGACGGGCCACCGGGGAGCTGTTTTTT. Its translation: CASSQGRATGELFF.

Concerning this clone itself: A read error may account for a junction end that differs from germline. Within the sample, other DNA sequences also encode this same CDR3. The chain recombines TRBV7-2 with TRBJ2-3; D remains ambiguous. The CDR3 loop spans 12 amino acids. Germline loops: CDR1 SGHTA, CDR2 FQGNSA. CDR3: CASSSRTDTQYF. CDR3 sequence (DNA): TGTGCCAGCAGCTCCCGCACGGATACGCAGTATTTT.

This clone was recorded only once. The chain is built from TRBV4-2 and TRBJ2-1; the match to TRBD2 covers 8 bases. The V gene end was trimmed by 6 bases and the J gene end by 5 bases; junction bases not matched to a gene: 3. This CDR3 has 13 amino acids. Germline lookup yields CDR1 LGHNA and CDR2 YNFKEQ. CDR3 DNA: TGTGCCAGCAGACTAGCGGTAGACAATGAGCAGTTCTTC. This codes for CASRLAVDNEQFF.

This clone was seen a handful of times. The CDR3: CAIGSRQGGRSTYEQYF. The CDR3 DNA follows: TGTGCCATCGGGTCCCGGCAGGGAGGGAGATCCACCTACGAGCAGTACTTC. The rearrangement links TRBV10-3 to TRBJ2-7; 7 bases map to TRBD2. There are 17 residues in the CDR3. Germline CDR1 and CDR2: ENHRY and SYGVKD. With V trimmed by 8 bases and J by 2 bases, 18 bases remained unmatched.